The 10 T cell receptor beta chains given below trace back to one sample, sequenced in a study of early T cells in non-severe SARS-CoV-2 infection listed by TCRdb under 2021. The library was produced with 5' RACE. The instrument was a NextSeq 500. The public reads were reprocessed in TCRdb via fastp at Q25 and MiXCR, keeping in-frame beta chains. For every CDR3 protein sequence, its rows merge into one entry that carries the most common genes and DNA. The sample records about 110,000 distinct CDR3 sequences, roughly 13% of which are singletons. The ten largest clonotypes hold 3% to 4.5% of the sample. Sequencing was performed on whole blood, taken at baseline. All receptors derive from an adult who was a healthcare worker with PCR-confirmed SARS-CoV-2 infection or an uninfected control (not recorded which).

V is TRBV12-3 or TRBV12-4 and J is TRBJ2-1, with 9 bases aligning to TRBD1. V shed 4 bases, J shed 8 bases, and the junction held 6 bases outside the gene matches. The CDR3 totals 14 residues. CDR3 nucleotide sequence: TGTGCCAGCAGTTCCCCCTGGGACAGGGATGAGCAGTTCTTC. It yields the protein CASSSPWDRDEQFF.

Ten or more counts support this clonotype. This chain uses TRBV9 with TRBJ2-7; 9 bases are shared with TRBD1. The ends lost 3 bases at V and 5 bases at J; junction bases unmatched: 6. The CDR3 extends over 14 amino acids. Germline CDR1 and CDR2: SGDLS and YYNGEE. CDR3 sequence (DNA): TGTGCCAGCAGCGCCGACAGGGGGGCCCACGAGCAGTACTTC. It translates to CASSADRGAHEQYF.

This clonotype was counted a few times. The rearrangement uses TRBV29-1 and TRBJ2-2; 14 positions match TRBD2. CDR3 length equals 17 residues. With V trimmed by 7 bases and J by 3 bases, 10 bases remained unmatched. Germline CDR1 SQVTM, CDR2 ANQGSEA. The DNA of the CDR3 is TGCAGCGCCAAGGGACTAGCGGGAGCTCAGGACACCGGGGAGCTGTTTTTT. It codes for CSAKGLAGAQDTGELFF.

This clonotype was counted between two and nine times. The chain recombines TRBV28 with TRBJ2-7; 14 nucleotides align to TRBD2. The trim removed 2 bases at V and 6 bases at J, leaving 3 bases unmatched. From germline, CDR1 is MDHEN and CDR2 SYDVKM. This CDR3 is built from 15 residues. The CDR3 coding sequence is TGTGCCAGCAGTTTACGACTAGCGGGAGGGACCGAGCAGTACTTC. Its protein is CASSLRLAGGTEQYF.

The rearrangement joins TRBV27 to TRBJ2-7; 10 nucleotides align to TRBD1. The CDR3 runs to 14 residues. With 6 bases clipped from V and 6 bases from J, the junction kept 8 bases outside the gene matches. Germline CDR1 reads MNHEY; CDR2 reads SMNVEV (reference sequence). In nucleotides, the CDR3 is TGTGCCAGCAGCACGACAGGGGGCGGGTTCGAGCAGTACTTC. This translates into CASSTTGGGFEQYF.

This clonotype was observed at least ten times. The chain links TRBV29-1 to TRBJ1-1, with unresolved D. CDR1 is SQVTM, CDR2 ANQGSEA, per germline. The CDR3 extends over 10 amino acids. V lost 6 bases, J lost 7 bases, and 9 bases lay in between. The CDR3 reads CSVVEFEAFF. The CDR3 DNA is TGCAGCGTCGTGGAGTTTGAAGCTTTCTTT.

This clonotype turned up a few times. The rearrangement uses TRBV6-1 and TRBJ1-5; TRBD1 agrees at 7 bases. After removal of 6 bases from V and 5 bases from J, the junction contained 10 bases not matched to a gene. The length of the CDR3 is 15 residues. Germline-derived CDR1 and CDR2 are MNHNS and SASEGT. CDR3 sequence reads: CASSHRGQSYQPQHF. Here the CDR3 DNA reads TGTGCCAGCAGCCACAGGGGTCAGTCGTATCAGCCCCAGCATTTT.

This CDR3 is CASSISLGSGETQYF. In nucleotides, the CDR3 is TGTGCCAGTAGTATATCATTGGGGTCCGGGGAGACCCAGTACTTC. The chain couples TRBV19 to TRBJ2-5, with D hard to call. The V gene's germline CDR1 is LNHDA and CDR2 SQIVND (reference sequence). The V and J ends lost 2 bases and 5 bases respectively, with 15 bases between them. The CDR3 is made up of 15 amino acids.

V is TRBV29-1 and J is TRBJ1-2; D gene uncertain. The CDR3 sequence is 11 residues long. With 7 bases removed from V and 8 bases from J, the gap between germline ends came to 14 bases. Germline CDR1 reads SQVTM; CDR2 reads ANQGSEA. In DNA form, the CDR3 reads TGCAGCGGGTCCGACTCGGGGGGCTACACCTTC. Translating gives CSGSDSGGYTF.

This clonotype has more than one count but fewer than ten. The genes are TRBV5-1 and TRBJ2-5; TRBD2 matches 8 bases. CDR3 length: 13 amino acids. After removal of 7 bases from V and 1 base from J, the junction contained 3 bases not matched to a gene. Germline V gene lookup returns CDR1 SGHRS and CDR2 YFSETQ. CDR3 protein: CASQRGLQETQYF. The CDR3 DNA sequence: TGCGCCAGCCAGCGGGGGCTCCAAGAGACCCAGTACTTC.